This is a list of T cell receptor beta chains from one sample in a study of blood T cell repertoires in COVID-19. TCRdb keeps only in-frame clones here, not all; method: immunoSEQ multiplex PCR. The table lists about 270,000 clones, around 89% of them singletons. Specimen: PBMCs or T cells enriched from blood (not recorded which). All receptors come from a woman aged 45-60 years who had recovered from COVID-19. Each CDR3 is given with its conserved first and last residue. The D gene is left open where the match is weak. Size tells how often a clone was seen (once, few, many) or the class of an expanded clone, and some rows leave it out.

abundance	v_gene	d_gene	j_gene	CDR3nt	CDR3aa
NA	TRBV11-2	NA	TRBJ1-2	TGTGCCAGCAGCTCTCTTAGAGGGAGGACTAGCTATGGCTACACCTTC	CASSSLRGRTSYGYTF
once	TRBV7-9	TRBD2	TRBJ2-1	TGTGCCAGCAGCTTAGCGAGACTAGCGGGAGCGGGTGAGCAGTTCTTC	CASSLARLAGAGEQFF
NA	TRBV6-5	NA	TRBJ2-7	TGTGCCACCGCCGGGACAACCTACGAGCAGTACTTC	CATAGTTYEQYF
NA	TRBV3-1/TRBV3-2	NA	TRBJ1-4	TGTGCCAGCAGCCAAGATCTAAGCGAAAAACTGTTTTTT	CASSQDLSEKLFF
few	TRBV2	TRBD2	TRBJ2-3	TGTGCCAGCAGTGACCCGCTAGCGGTCACAGATACGCAGTATTTT	CASSDPLAVTDTQYF
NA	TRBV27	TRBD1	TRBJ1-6	TGTGCCAGCAGTTATCGACAGGGTTCGCCCCTCCACTTT	CASSYRQGSPLHF
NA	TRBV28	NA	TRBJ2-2	TGTGCCAGTGCTACAGCTAAAACGAACACCGGGGAGCTGTTTTTT	CASATAKTNTGELFF
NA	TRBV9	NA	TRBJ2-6	TGTGCCAGCAGCCCCCCTAATACTGGGGCCAACGTCCTGACTTTC	CASSPPNTGANVLTF
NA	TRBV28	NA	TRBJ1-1	TGTGCCAGCAGATCGCCCGGGGGGGGAGCTTTCTTT	CASRSPGGGAFF
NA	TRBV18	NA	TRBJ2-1	TGTGCCAGCTCACCCGATGTCGGTGAGCAGTTCTTC	CASSPDVGEQFF
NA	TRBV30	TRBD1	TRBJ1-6	TGTGCCTGGAGAAGGACAGGGTTCAGGAATTCACCCCTCCACTTT	CAWRRTGFRNSPLHF
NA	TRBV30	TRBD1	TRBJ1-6	TGTGCCTGGATGGGCAGGGGGGCACCCCTCCACTTT	CAWMGRGAPLHF
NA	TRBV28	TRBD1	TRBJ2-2	TGTGCCAGCAGTTTGTCGGGGACAGCGAACACCGGGGAGCTGTTTTTT	CASSLSGTANTGELFF
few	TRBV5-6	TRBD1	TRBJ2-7	TGTGCCAGCAGCGACCGGGACAGGGGGCTTTACGAGCAGTACTTC	CASSDRDRGLYEQYF
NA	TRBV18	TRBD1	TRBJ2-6	TGTGCCAGCTCACCAGGGACAGGGCCCTCTGGGGCCAACGTCCTGACTTTC	CASSPGTGPSGANVLTF
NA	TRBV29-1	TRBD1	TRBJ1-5	TGCAGCGTTGTGGAGGGGGCTCTGGCAAATCAGCCCCAGCATTTT	CSVVEGALANQPQHF
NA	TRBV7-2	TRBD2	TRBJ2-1	TGTGCCAGCAGCATTAGGACTAGCGGGACCTACAATGAGCAGTTCTTC	CASSIRTSGTYNEQFF
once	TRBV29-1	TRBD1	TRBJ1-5	TGCAGCGTTGCCCTGACAGGGTTTAACAGCAATCAGCCCCAGCATTTT	CSVALTGFNSNQPQHF
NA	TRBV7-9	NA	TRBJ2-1	TGTGCCAGCAGCTTATTCTCCGGGGGACTCAATGAGCAGTTCTTC	CASSLFSGGLNEQFF
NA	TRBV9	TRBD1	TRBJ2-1	TGTGCCAGCAGCGTAGGGGACAGCTTCTACAATGAGCAGTTCTTC	CASSVGDSFYNEQFF